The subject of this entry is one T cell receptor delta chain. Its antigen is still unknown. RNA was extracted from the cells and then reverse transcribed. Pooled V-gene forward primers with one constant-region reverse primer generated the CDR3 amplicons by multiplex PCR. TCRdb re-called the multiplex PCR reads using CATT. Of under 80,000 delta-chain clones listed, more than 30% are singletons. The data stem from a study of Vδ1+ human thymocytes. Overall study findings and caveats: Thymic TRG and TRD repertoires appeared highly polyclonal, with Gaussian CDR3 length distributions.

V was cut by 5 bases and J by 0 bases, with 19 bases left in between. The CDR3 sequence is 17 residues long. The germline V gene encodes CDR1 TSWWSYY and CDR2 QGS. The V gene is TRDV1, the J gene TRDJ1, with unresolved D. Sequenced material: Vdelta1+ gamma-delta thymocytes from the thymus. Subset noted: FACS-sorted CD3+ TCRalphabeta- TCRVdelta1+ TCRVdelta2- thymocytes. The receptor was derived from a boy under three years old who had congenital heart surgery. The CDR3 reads CALGKGLGATYTDKLIF. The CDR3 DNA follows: TGTGCTCTTGGGAAAGGCCTAGGGGCCACGTACACCGATAAACTCATCTTT.